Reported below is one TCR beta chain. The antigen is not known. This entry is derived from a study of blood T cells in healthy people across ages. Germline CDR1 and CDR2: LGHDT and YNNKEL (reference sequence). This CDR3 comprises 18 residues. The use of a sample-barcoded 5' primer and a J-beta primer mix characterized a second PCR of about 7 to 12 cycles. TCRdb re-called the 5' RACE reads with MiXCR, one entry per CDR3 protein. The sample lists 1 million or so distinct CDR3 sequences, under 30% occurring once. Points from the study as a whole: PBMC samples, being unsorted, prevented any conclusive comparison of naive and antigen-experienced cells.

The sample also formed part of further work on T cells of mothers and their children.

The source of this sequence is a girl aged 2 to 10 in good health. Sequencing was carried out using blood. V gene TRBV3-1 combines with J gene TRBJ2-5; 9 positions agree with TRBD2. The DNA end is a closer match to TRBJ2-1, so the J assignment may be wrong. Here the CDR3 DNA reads TGTGCCAGCAGCCAATTTTGGGCGGGAGGGCCTGGATTTAGTGAGCAGTTCTTC. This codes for CASSQFWAGGPGFSEQFF.